Below, 21 T cell receptor beta chains from the same sample are listed, as sequenced in a study of blood T cells in healthy people across ages. For the second PCR, which ran for roughly 6 to 11 cycles, a sample-barcoded 5' primer and a J-beta primer mix were used. A single record per CDR3 protein comes from TCRdb applying MiXCR to the 5' RACE reads. Counted here are roughly 1.5 million distinct CDR3 sequences, roughly two fifths occurring once; the ten biggest clones make up approximately 4.1%. Sequencing used blood. The receptors come from a woman under 30 in good health.

This clonotype was seen a few times. The chain is built from TRBV29-1 and TRBJ1-1; possibly TRBD1 for D (5 bases). V was shortened by 7 bases and J by 3 bases, with 15 bases between the two germline ends. CDR3 length: 13 amino acids. Germline V gene sequence: CDR1 SQVTM, CDR2 ANQGSEA. The chain's CDR3 is CSGGLSGYTEAFF. CDR3 DNA: TGCAGCGGTGGACTGTCAGGGTACACTGAAGCTTTCTTT. The entire variable domain, with the rest obtained from reference TRBV29-1 and TRBJ1-1, is as follows: SAVISQKPSRDICQRGTSLTIQCQVDSQVTMMFWYRQQPGQSLTLIATANQGSEATYESGFVIDKFPISRPNLTFSTLTVSNMSPEDSSIYLCSGGLSGYTEAFFGQGTRLTVV.

This clonotype occurred a few times. The chain is built from TRBV20-1 and TRBJ2-5; tentative D call: TRBD2 (6 bases). Germline CDR1 DFQATT, CDR2 SNEGSKA (reference sequence). With 3 bases removed from V and 2 bases from J, the gap between germline ends came to 13 bases. The CDR3 sequence is 14 residues long. In DNA, the CDR3 is TGCAGTGCTAGCCGGCGGGGTTTACAAGAGACCCAGTACTTC. It codes for CSASRRGLQETQYF.

Turning to this clonotype: A much bigger clone sits one base away, suggesting this may be a read error. This chain uses TRBV7-9 with TRBJ1-2; TRBD1 might be the D (6 bases). Looked up from germline, CDR1 is SEHNR and CDR2 is FQNEAQ (reference sequence). The CDR3 runs 13 residues. Trimming removed 6 bases at V and 3 bases at J, with 11 bases between. CDR3 DNA sequence: TGTGCCAGCAGACGGACAGATCACTATGGCTACACCTTC. Its translation is CASRRTDHYGYTF.

J is TRBJ2-7 and V is TRBV5-1; either TRBD1 or TRBD2 may supply D (6 bases each). V lost 4 bases and J lost 2, with 19 bases in between. Germline lookup yields CDR1 SGHRS and CDR2 YFSETQ. This CDR3 has 16 amino acids. The CDR3 DNA reads as TGCGCCAGCAGCCTACTAGGAGGGGACAATCCCTACGAGCAGTACTTC. Amino acids: CASSLLGGDNPYEQYF.

In DNA, the CDR3 is TGTGCCAGCGGCGCTAGCGGGGTCTACAATGAGCAGTTCTTC. It is translated as CASGASGVYNEQFF. The chain couples TRBV25-1 to TRBJ2-1, with 9 bases fitting TRBD2. The V and J ends lost 8 bases and 3 bases, in that order; junction bases with no gene match: 5. The CDR3 consists of 14 residues. Germline lookup yields CDR1 MGHDK and CDR2 SYGVNS.

The genes are TRBV20-1 and TRBJ2-2; tentative D call: TRBD1 (6 bases). Trimming stripped 6 bases from V and 1 base from J, with 9 bases between. Germline assignment: CDR1 DFQATT and CDR2 SNEGSKA (reference sequence). There are 13 residues in the CDR3. The CDR3 coding sequence is TGCAGTGCAAAGGGACAGAACACCGGGGAGCTGTTTTTT. Protein: CSAKGQNTGELFF.

The chain joins TRBV15 to TRBJ2-1, with TRBD2 identical over 9 bases. Judging by the DNA end, TRBJ2-7 fits better; the J call may be wrong. There are 19 residues in the CDR3. Looked up from germline, CDR1 is LNHNV and CDR2 is YYDKDF (reference sequence). The CDR3: CATSRVPPFSGGIYNEQYF. CDR3 in DNA: TGTGCCACCAGCAGAGTTCCACCTTTTAGCGGGGGAATCTACAATGAGCAGTACTTC.

To note about this clonotype: This clone may be a read error of a much larger clone one base away. The chain has TRBV27 and TRBJ1-1; D is undetermined. In germline, CDR1 is MNHEY, CDR2 SMNVEV (reference sequence). Trimming cost V 6 bases and J 1 base, with 9 bases left between them. This CDR3 has 13 amino acids. The CDR3 loop is CASSPWRNTEAFF. CDR3 coding DNA: TGTGCCAGCAGCCCCTGGAGGAACACTGAAGCTTTCTTT.

The chain has TRBV20-1 and TRBJ2-7; D assignment may be TRBD1 or TRBD2 (5 bases each). Trimming removed 3 bases at V and 1 base at J, with 10 bases between. Germline-derived CDR1 and CDR2 are DFQATT and SNEGSKA (reference sequence). CDR3 length equals 13 residues. The CDR3 loop is CSARKGRSYEQYF. In nucleotides, the CDR3 is TGCAGTGCTAGGAAGGGACGGTCCTACGAGCAGTACTTC.

This clonotype was seen more than once but under ten times. The chain uses TRBV7-9 and TRBJ1-2; no definite D call. CDR3 size: 14 residues. CDR1 is SEHNR and CDR2 is FQNEAQ in the germline V gene (reference sequence). V was cut by 6 bases and J by 4 bases, with 15 bases left in between. This CDR3 reads CASRRTHFSYGYTF. CDR3 sequence (DNA): TGTGCCAGCAGGAGGACGCATTTCAGCTATGGCTACACCTTC.

This clonotype has just a few counts. The rearrangement uses TRBV11-2 and TRBJ1-1; D ambiguous. The CDR3 has 14 amino acids. Germline V CDR1 and CDR2: SGHAT, FQNNGV. V was cut by 6 bases and J by 5 bases, with 16 bases left in between. The CDR3 reads CASRPDFGRTEAFF. The CDR3 DNA reads as TGTGCCAGCAGACCTGACTTTGGACGGACTGAAGCTTTCTTT.

The chain links TRBV20-1 to TRBJ2-5; D assignment may be TRBD1 or TRBD2 (5 bases each). The end of the DNA is better explained by TRBJ2-4, so the J call may be wrong. The CDR3 consists of 14 residues. Per germline, CDR1 DFQATT and CDR2 SNEGSKA (reference sequence). Here the CDR3 DNA reads TGCAGTGCTAGAGCCCCGGGGCGCAAAAACATTCAGTACTTC. Translating gives CSARAPGRKNIQYF.

The J gene is TRBJ1-1, the V gene TRBV4-3; no definite D call. V lost 0 bases and J lost 8, with 13 bases in between. This CDR3 spans 14 amino acids. Per the germline V gene, CDR1 is LGHNA and CDR2 is YSLEER. The CDR3 sequence is CASSQDGGWGEAFF. Here the CDR3 DNA reads TGCGCCAGCAGCCAAGATGGTGGGTGGGGAGAAGCTTTCTTT.

The table lists this clonotype with a few counts. The chain recombines TRBV4-1 with TRBJ2-3, with 8 bases lining up with TRBD2. The CDR3 is 15 residues long. Germline lookup yields CDR1 MGHRA and CDR2 YSYEKL. J lost 7 bases, V lost 1 base, and 7 bases had no gene match. Here the CDR3 reads CASSQVAGRLNTQYF. In nucleotides, the CDR3 is TGCGCCAGCAGCCAAGTAGCGGGGAGACTCAATACGCAGTATTTT.

A few counts support this clonotype. The chain couples TRBV28 to TRBJ2-7, with 7 bases matching TRBD1. The V gene's germline CDR1 is MDHEN and CDR2 SYDVKM. The J segment lost 1 base and the V segment lost 5 bases, leaving 5 bases of the junction unmatched. The CDR3 contains 14 residues. Written as DNA, the CDR3 is TGTGCCAGCAGTGCTCCGACAGGGTCCTACGAGCAGTACTTC. Encoded protein: CASSAPTGSYEQYF.

The chain is built from TRBV20-1 and TRBJ2-1; TRBD2 might be the D (6 bases). Gene TRBJ2-7 matches the end of the DNA better, so the J call may be wrong. The germline V gene has CDR1 DFQATT and CDR2 SNEGSKA (reference sequence). The CDR3 sequence is 16 residues long. CDR3 sequence reads: CSARPLAPSSYNEQYF. CDR3 DNA: TGCAGTGCTAGACCCCTAGCGCCTAGCTCCTACAATGAGCAGTACTTC.

This chain uses TRBV29-1 with TRBJ2-1, with 7 bases matching TRBD1. CDR1 and CDR2 (germline): SQVTM, ANQGSEA. After removal of 7 bases from V and 13 bases from J, the junction contained 13 bases not matched to a gene. This CDR3 comprises 12 residues. The CDR3 region is CSATGDQETQFF. The CDR3 nucleotides read TGCAGCGCCACAGGGGACCAAGAGACCCAGTTCTTC.

V gene TRBV12-3 or TRBV12-4 combines with J gene TRBJ2-1; unclear D gene. The V end lost 2 bases, the J end lost 10 bases, and 12 bases lay between the germline ends. CDR3 length: 13 amino acids. CDR3 region: CASSLPPLGEQFF. DNA for the CDR3: TGTGCCAGCAGTTTACCCCCGCTCGGAGAGCAGTTCTTC.

The sample holds a few counts of this clonotype. The J gene is TRBJ2-3, the V gene TRBV29-1, with D possibly TRBD2 on 6 matching bases. This CDR3 contains 15 residues. Trimming left V 7 bases short and J 0 bases short, with 17 bases between. Germline V CDR1 and CDR2: SQVTM, ANQGSEA. CDR3 region: CSARGGRGSTDTQYF. CDR3 in DNA: TGCAGCGCCCGGGGTGGGCGGGGAAGCACAGATACGCAGTATTTT.

CDR3 nucleotide sequence: TGCGCCAGCAGCCAAGCTCTTTGGTCACCCCTCCACTTT. Amino acid sequence: CASSQALWSPLHF. The chain couples TRBV4-3 to TRBJ1-6; D unclear. This CDR3 has 13 amino acids. V lost 1 base and J lost 10, with 8 bases in between. The germline CDR1 and CDR2 sequences are LGHNA and YSLEER.

This clonotype has a handful of counts. This chain joins TRBV12-3 or TRBV12-4 and TRBJ2-2; a possible D gene is TRBD1 (5 bases). V was shortened by 7 bases and J by 1 base, with 10 bases between the two germline ends. This CDR3 spans 14 amino acids. The CDR3 protein is CASTRQLNTGELFF. The CDR3 nucleotides are TGTGCCAGCACCCGACAGCTGAACACCGGGGAGCTGTTTTTT.